This T cell receptor beta chain appears in the sequencing data of a study of blood T cell repertoires in COVID-19. The overall study: Acute and convalescent COVID-19 samples came from the United States, Italy and Spain. Sources were T cells, B-cell-depleted T cells, or PBMCs; the material itself was cDNA or gDNA.

As originally analysed: Estimation of nucleated cell counts relied on the amplification of reference gene primers. Sequencing was performed with immunoSEQ multiplex PCR; in TCRdb, only in-frame clones are kept and a portion is missing. The DNA gave D and trimming, while V, J and clone size come from that table. The profile covers approximately 54,000 clones, with approximately 82% appearing a single time and 6.5% to 8% taken by the ten largest. This sequence was found in a human donor in a cohort sampled during active COVID-19. Sequenced sample: peripheral blood.

CDR3 protein: CSASQQNTEAFF. CDR3 DNA: TGCAGTGCTAGTCAACAGAACACTGAAGCTTTCTTT. This chain links TRBV20-1 with TRBJ1-1, with D uncertain. V lost 3 bases, J lost 1 base, and 6 bases lay in between. CDR1 DFQATT and CDR2 SNEGSKA come from the germline V gene (reference sequence). The CDR3 has 12 residues.